The 5 T cell receptor beta chains below all came from one sample that was sequenced in a study of blood T cell repertoires in COVID-19. Using immunoSEQ multiplex PCR, the repertoire was profiled, and TCRdb retains in-frame clones only, with some absent. The repertoire holds fewer than 600,000 clones, with roughly nine tenths as singletons. The sample consisted of peripheral blood. The source is a man younger than 35 with COVID-19, enrolled during active disease.

The chain is built from TRBV6-5 and TRBJ1-3, with 9 nucleotides matching TRBD1. The V gene end was trimmed by 4 bases and the J gene end by 0 bases; junction bases not matched to a gene: 4. Germline loops: CDR1 MNHEY, CDR2 SVGAGI. There are 16 residues in the CDR3. In nucleotides, the CDR3 is TGTGCCAGCAGTTCCGGGACAGGGACCTCTGGAAACACCATATATTTT. Protein product: CASSSGTGTSGNTIYF.

This clone was seen only a few times. The CDR3 spells CATSAARSNQPQHF. DNA of the CDR3: TGTGCCACCAGTGCGGCCAGGAGCAATCAGCCCCAGCATTTT. This rearrangement joins TRBV24-1 to TRBJ1-5; D unclear. V lost 5 bases, J lost 1 base, and 8 bases lay in between. The CDR3 is made up of 14 amino acids. Germline V gives CDR1 KGHDR, CDR2 SFDVKD.

V usage is TRBV5-4 and J usage is TRBJ2-5; D unclear. The V and J ends lost 1 base and 5 bases respectively, with 9 bases between them. The CDR3 sequence is 13 residues long. Germline loops: CDR1 SGHNT, CDR2 YYREEE (reference sequence). The CDR3 loop reads CASSLTGGETQYF. CDR3 DNA: TGTGCCAGCAGCTTGACGGGTGGGGAGACCCAGTACTTC.

The rearrangement joins TRBV2 to TRBJ2-1, with D possibly being TRBD2 (6 bases). The germline CDR1 and CDR2 sequences are SNHLY and FYNNEI. Trimming removed 6 bases at V and 6 bases at J, with 9 bases between. This CDR3 is 12 amino acids long. The CDR3: CASSLEGNEQFF. The CDR3 DNA reads as TGTGCCAGCAGCCTGGAGGGCAATGAGCAGTTCTTC. Full variable domain (remainder filled in from reference TRBV2 and TRBJ2-1): EPEVTQTPSHQVTQMGQEVILRCVPISNHLYFYWYRQILGQKVEFLVSFYNNEISEKSEIFDDQFSVERPDGSNFTLKIRSTKLEDSAMYFCASSLEGNEQFFGPGTRLTVL.

On this clone itself: The sample carries other DNA sequences with the same CDR3. CDR3 protein: CASSWTAAYEQYF. CDR3 nucleotide sequence: TGTGCCAGCAGTTGGACAGCCGCCTACGAGCAGTACTTC. This chain connects TRBV6-5 to TRBJ2-7; maybe TRBD1 (6 bases). Germline V gene sequence: CDR1 MNHEY, CDR2 SVGAGI. The CDR3 has 13 residues. V was pared by 4 bases and J by 2 bases, with 9 bases between.